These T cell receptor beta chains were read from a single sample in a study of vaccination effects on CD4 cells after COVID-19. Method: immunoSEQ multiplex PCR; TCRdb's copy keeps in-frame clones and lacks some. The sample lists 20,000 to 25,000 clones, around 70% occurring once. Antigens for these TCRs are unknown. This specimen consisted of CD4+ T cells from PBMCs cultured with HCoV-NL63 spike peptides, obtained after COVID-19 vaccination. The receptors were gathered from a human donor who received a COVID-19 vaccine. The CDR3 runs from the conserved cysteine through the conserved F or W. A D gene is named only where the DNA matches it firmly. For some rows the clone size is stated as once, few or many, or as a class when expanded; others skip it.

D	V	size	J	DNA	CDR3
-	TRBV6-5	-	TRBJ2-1	TGTGCCAGCAGCCCGGGGGCGGGAGTTCTCAATGAGCAGTTCTTC	CASSPGAGVLNEQFF
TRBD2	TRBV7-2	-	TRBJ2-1	TGTGCCAGCAGCCCAGGACCTAGCGGTGAGCAGTTCTTC	CASSPGPSGEQFF
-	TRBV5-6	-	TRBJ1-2	TGTGCCAGCAGCTTGAACGCGGACTACACCTTC	CASSLNADYTF
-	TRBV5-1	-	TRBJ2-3	TGCGCCAGCAGCCCCGAAAGGTACCTGGCAGATACGCAGTATTTT	CASSPERYLADTQYF
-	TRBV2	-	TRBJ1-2	TGTGCCAGCAGTCCGTCTGAGGGCTACGGCTACACCTTC	CASSPSEGYGYTF
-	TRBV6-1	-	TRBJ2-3	TGTGCCAGCAGTGACCCTCCTTTCAAGACAGATACGCAGTATTTT	CASSDPPFKTDTQYF
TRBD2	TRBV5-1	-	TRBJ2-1	TGCGCCAGCAGCTTGGGATTAGCGGGAGTCTATGAGCAGTTCTTC	CASSLGLAGVYEQFF
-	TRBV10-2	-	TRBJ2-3	TGCGCCAGCAGTGGCGGGACGTACACAGATACGCAGTATTTT	CASSGGTYTDTQYF
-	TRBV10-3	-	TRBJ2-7	TGTGCCATAATGAAAGGACAGTACGAGCAGTACTTC	CAIMKGQYEQYF
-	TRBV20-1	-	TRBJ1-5	TGCAGTGCTAGTACAGGCCATAGCAATCAGCCCCAGCATTTT	CSASTGHSNQPQHF
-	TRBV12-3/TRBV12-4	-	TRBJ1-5	TGTGCCAGCAGTTTTGCCGAAAATCAGCCCCAGCATTTT	CASSFAENQPQHF
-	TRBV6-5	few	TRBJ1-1	TGTGCCAGCAGTCCTCAGAACACTGAAGCTTTCTTT	CASSPQNTEAFF
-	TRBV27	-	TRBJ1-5	TGTGCCAGCAGTTGGACCCTCAATCAGCCCCAGCATTTT	CASSWTLNQPQHF
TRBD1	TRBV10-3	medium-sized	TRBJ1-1	TGTGCCATCAGTGAGTCCGGGACAGTGAACACTGAAGCTTTCTTT	CAISESGTVNTEAFF
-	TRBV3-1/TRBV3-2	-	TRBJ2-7	TGTGCCAGCAGCCAAGAGAGCAGCGGGCTCTACTACGAGCAGTACTTC	CASSQESSGLYYEQYF
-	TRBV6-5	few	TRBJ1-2	TGTGCCAGCACCTCTGCGGGGCAGTTTGATGGCTACACCTTC	CASTSAGQFDGYTF
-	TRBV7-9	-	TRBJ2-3	TGTGCCAGCAGCTTTGGGTCCGGGGCATACACAGATACGCAGTATTTT	CASSFGSGAYTDTQYF
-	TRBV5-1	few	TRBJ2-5	TGCGCCAGCAGCTTGGAGGCGGGGAGAGAGACCCAGTACTTC	CASSLEAGRETQYF
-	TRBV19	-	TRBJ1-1	TGTGCCAGTAGTATAATAGGTATGAACACTGAAGCTTTCTTT	CASSIIGMNTEAFF
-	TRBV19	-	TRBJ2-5	TGTGCCAGTAGTATTTTCACTACGGGAGAGACCCAGTACTTC	CASSIFTTGETQYF
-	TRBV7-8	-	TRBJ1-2	TGTGCCAGCAGCTTAGACGTACAGTCCTACACCTTC	CASSLDVQSYTF
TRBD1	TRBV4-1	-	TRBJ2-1	TGCGCCAGCAGCCTCGAGGACAGGGGCTACAATGAGCAGTTCTTC	CASSLEDRGYNEQFF
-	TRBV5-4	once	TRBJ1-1	TGTGCCAGCAGCTTGCTCCGCGGGACTGAAGCTTTCTTT	CASSLLRGTEAFF
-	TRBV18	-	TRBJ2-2	TGTGCCAGCTCACTCACCGGGGAGCTGTTTTTT	CASSLTGELFF
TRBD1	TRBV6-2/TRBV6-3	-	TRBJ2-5	TGTGCCAGCAGTGCACCGGGACAGGGGAGGGAGACCCAGTACTTC	CASSAPGQGRETQYF
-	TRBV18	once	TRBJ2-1	TGTGCCAGCTCACCGGGGACGTACAATGAGCAGTTCTTC	CASSPGTYNEQFF
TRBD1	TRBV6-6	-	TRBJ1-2	TGTGCCAGCAGTGCCCTTCGACAGGGAAACTATGGCTACACCTTC	CASSALRQGNYGYTF
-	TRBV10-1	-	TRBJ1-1	TGCGCCAGCAGTCTCAGAAACACTGAAGCTTTCTTT	CASSLRNTEAFF
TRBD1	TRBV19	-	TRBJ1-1	TGTGCCAGTACCAAGGACAGGAGCCTGAACACTGAAGCTTTCTTT	CASTKDRSLNTEAFF
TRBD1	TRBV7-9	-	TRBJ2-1	TGTGCCAGCAGCCTCGGGACAGGGTCCTACAATGAGCAGTTCTTC	CASSLGTGSYNEQFF
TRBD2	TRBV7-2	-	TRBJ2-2	TGTGCCAGCAGCTTATGGGGCGGGGGGAACACCGGGGAGCTGTTTTTT	CASSLWGGGNTGELFF
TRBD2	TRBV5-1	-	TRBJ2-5	TGCGCCAGCATATATGGGCTGCGCGGGGGACAAGAGACCCAGTACTTC	CASIYGLRGGQETQYF
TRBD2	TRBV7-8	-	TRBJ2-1	TGTGCCAGCAGCTTAGGACTAGCGGGAGGGTACAATGAGCAGTTCTTC	CASSLGLAGGYNEQFF
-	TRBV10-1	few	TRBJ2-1	TGCGCCAGCAGTTTAACGGAGGGCTTTTTAACGGGGAATGAGCAGTTCTTC	CASSLTEGFLTGNEQFF
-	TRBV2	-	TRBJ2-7	TGTGCCACCCGCGAGGGGGGGCAGATAGTCTACGAGCAGTACTTC	CATREGGQIVYEQYF
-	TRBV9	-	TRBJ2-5	TGTGCCAGCAGCGCCCTAGGACAGAAAGAGACCCAGTACTTC	CASSALGQKETQYF
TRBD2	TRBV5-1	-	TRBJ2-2	TGCGCCAGCAGCTTGGCCGGGACTAGAAGCACCGGGGAGCTGTTTTTT	CASSLAGTRSTGELFF
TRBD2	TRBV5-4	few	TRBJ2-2	TGTGCCAGCAGCTTGGGAGGACTAGCGGGGGGAAGGAACACCGGGGAGCTGTTTTTT	CASSLGGLAGGRNTGELFF
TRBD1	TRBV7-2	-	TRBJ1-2	TGTGCCAGCAGCCCAAGACAGGGCGCCTTCTATGGCTACACCTTC	CASSPRQGAFYGYTF
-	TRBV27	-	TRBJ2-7	TGTGCCAGCAGAACCGGGACAAACATAAGGGAGCAGTACTTC	CASRTGTNIREQYF
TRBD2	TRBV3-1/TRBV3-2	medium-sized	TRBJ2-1	TGTGCCAGCAGAACTGGGACTAGTAGCTACAATGAGCAGTTCTTC	CASRTGTSSYNEQFF
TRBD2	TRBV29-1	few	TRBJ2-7	TGCAGCGTTGAGATGCGGGAGGGCTATGACGAGCAGTACTTC	CSVEMREGYDEQYF